The next 4 T cell receptor beta chains were all read from a single sample in a study of blood T cell repertoires in COVID-19. The data were produced by immunoSEQ multiplex PCR, yet TCRdb's version contains in-frame clones alone and is incomplete. The table shows some 330,000 clones, with around 87% occurring only once. Source material: PBMCs or T cells enriched from blood (not recorded which). The receptors were sampled from a man in his forties in a cohort exposed to, infected with or recovered from COVID-19 (not recorded which).

This clone was found once. The chain combines TRBV27 with TRBJ2-2; unclear D gene. With 2 bases removed from V and 5 bases from J, the gap between germline ends came to 12 bases. The CDR3 loop spans 15 amino acids. Germline CDR1 and CDR2: MNHEY and SMNVEV (reference sequence). The DNA of the CDR3 is TGTGCCAGCAGTTTAGGGCAGACCCGAACCGGGGAGCTGTTTTTT. It specifies CASSLGQTRTGELFF.

The chain is built from TRBV7-3 and TRBJ2-3; 7 nucleotides match TRBD2. The germline V gene encodes CDR1 SGHTA and CDR2 FQGTGA. The CDR3 totals 16 residues. V lost 5 bases to trimming and J lost 2 bases; unmatched junction nucleotides: 10. CDR3 in amino acids: CASSPTRGGITDTQYF. CDR3 bases: TGTGCCAGCAGCCCGACCCGCGGGGGAATCACAGATACGCAGTATTTT.

The J gene is TRBJ1-5, the V gene TRBV2, with 8 bases lining up with TRBD1. The V segment lost 11 bases and the J segment 6 bases; nucleotides outside the gene matches: 6. Per germline, CDR1 SNHLY and CDR2 FYNNEI. The CDR3 length is 12 residues. CDR3 sequence reads: CAVQGVGQPQHF. The CDR3 nucleotides are TGTGCCGTACAGGGGGTGGGTCAGCCCCAGCATTTT.

The genes are TRBV6-1 and TRBJ1-5; TRBD1 agrees at 7 bases. The CDR3 has 19 amino acids. Germline CDR1 reads MNHNS; CDR2 reads SASEGT. V shed 3 bases, J shed 0 bases, and the junction held 14 bases outside the gene matches. The CDR3 is CASSDNTPGTVNSNQPQHF. The CDR3, as DNA: TGTGCCAGCAGTGACAATACTCCCGGGACAGTAAATAGCAATCAGCCCCAGCATTTT.